Following are 8 T cell receptor beta chains from one sample sequenced in a study of blood T cell repertoires in COVID-19. TCRdb's copy holds only in-frame clones and misses some; the assay was immunoSEQ multiplex PCR. The sample has around 100,000 clones, around 79% seen once; the top ten hold around 20%. The sample taken for sequencing was peripheral blood. These TCRs come from a man between 65 and 85 years old with active or convalescent COVID-19.

This chain uses TRBV27 with TRBJ2-6; a possible D gene is TRBD1 (6 bases). Between the trimmed V and J ends, which lost 4 bases and 0 bases, there was a span of 10 bases. Germline V CDR1 and CDR2: MNHEY, SMNVEV (reference sequence). The CDR3 runs to 16 residues. The CDR3 reads CASSSQGPSGANVLTF. CDR3 DNA sequence: TGTGCCAGCAGTTCTCAGGGGCCCTCTGGGGCCAACGTCCTGACTTTC.

V is TRBV5-6 and J is TRBJ2-1; D gene unclear. Trimming left V 4 bases short and J 4 bases short, with 15 bases between. Per the germline V gene, CDR1 is SGHDT and CDR2 is YYEEEE. CDR3 length equals 15 residues. The CDR3 loop is CASSPGIEAYNEQFF. The CDR3 nucleotides are TGTGCCAGCAGCCCTGGTATCGAGGCGTACAATGAGCAGTTCTTC.

The chain joins TRBV27 to TRBJ1-6; 7 bases map to TRBD1. Germline lookup yields CDR1 MNHEY and CDR2 SMNVEV (reference sequence). Germline trimming cut 4 bases from V and 6 bases from J; bases unmatched to any gene: 3. CDR3 length equals 14 residues. CDR3 residues: CASSYDRVNSPLHF. Here the CDR3 DNA reads TGTGCCAGCAGTTATGACAGGGTTAATTCACCCCTCCACTTT.

The chain joins TRBV28 to TRBJ1-5; D gene uncertain. The CDR3 spans 12 residues. CDR1 and CDR2 from the germline V gene are MDHEN and SYDVKM. V lost 6 bases and J lost 7, with 10 bases in between. For the CDR3, the DNA is TGTGCCAGCAGGCCCTATCGGCAGCCCCAGCATTTT. Translated: CASRPYRQPQHF. Full variable domain (rest looked up from reference TRBV28 and TRBJ1-5): DVKVTQSSRYLVKRTGEKVFLECVQDMDHENMFWYRQDPGLGLRLIYFSYDVKMKEKGDIPEGYSVSREKKERFSLILESASTNQTSMYLCASRPYRQPQHFGDGTRLSIL.

The rearrangement joins TRBV28 to TRBJ1-2; 9 nucleotides agree with TRBD1. J gave up 7 bases and V 2 bases, and 8 bases lay outside the gene matches. The CDR3 is 15 residues long. From germline, CDR1 is MDHEN and CDR2 SYDVKM. The CDR3 nucleotides read TGTGCCAGCAGTTTACCTTCACAGGGGGCCGGTGGCTACACCTTC. Encoded protein: CASSLPSQGAGGYTF.

This clone turned up a few times. The chain recombines TRBV6-5 with TRBJ2-1; 10 bases map to TRBD2. Germline CDR1 reads MNHEY; CDR2 reads SVGAGI. With V trimmed by 2 bases and J by 5 bases, 3 bases remained unmatched. The CDR3 loop spans 15 amino acids. The CDR3 nucleotides are TGTGCCAGCAGTTACGCCGGACTAGCGGACAATGAGCAGTTCTTC. This encodes CASSYAGLADNEQFF.

J is TRBJ1-6 and V is TRBV6-1; D possibly corresponds to TRBD1 (5 bases). The length of the CDR3 is 17 residues. The V and J ends lost 0 bases and 0 bases respectively, with 9 bases between them. Looked up from germline, CDR1 is MNHNS and CDR2 is SASEGT. DNA of the CDR3: TGTGCCAGCAGTGAAGCTGGGGGGAGCTCCTATAATTCACCCCTCCACTTT. Translated: CASSEAGGSSYNSPLHF.

This clone came up once. The chain is built from TRBV7-2 and TRBJ2-3; the D is unclear. The CDR3 contains 14 residues. Germline CDR1 SGHTA, CDR2 FQGNSA. Between the trimmed V and J ends, which lost 2 bases and 1 base, there was a span of 7 bases. The CDR3 DNA is TGTGCCAGCAGCTTAAGCCAGGGCACAGATACGCAGTATTTT. This codes for CASSLSQGTDTQYF.